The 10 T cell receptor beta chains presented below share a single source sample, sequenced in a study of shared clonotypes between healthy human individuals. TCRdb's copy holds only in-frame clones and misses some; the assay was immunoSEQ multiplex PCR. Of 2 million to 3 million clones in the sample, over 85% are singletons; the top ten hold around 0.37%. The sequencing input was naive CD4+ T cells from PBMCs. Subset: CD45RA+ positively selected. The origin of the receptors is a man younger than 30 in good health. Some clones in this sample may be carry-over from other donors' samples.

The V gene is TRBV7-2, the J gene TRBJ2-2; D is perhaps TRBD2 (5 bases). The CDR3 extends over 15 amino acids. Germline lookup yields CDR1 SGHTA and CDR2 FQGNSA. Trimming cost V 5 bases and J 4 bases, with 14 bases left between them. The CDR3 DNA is TGTGCCAGCAGCCGGGATTTTTCACTCACCGGGGAGCTGTTTTTT. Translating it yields CASSRDFSLTGELFF. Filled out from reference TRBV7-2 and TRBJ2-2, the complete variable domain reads GAGVSQSPSNKVTEKGKDVELRCDPISGHTALYWYRQSLGQGLEFLIYFQGNSAPDKSGLPSDRFSAERTGGSVSTLTIQRTQQEDSAVYLCASSRDFSLTGELFFGEGSRLTVL.

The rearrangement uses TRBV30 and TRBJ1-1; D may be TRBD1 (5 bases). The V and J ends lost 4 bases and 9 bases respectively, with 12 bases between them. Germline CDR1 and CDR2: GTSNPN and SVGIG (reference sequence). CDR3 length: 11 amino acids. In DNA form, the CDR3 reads TGTGCCTGGACGATCAAGGGGAAAGCTTTCTTT. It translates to CAWTIKGKAFF.

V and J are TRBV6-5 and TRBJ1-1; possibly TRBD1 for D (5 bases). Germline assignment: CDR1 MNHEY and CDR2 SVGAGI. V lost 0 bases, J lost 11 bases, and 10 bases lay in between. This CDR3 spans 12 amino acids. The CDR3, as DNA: TGTGCCAGCAGTTACTCCGGGACGGGTGCTTTCTTT. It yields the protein CASSYSGTGAFF.

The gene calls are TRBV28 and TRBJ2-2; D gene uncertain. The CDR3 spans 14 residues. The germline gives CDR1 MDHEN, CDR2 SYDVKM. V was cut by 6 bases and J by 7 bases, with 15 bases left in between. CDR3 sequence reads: CASSSAAGVGELFF. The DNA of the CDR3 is TGTGCCAGCAGCAGCGCCGCCGGTGTCGGGGAGCTGTTTTTT.

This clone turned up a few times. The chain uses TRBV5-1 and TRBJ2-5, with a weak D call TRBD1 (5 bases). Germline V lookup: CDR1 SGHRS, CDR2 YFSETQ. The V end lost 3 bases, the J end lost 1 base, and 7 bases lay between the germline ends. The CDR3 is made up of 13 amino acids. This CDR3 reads CASSSRVQETQYF. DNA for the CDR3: TGCGCCAGCAGCTCCAGGGTCCAAGAGACCCAGTACTTC.

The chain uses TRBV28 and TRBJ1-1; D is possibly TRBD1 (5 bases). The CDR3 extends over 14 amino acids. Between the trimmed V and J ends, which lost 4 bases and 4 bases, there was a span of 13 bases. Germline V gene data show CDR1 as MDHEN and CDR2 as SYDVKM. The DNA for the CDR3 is TGTGCCAGCAGTTCGCCCGGGGCAGTCACTGAAGCTTTCTTT. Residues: CASSSPGAVTEAFF.

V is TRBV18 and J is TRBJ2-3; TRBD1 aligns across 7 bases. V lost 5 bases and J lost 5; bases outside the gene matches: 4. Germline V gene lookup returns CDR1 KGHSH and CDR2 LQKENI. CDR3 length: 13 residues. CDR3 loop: CASSSNRGDTQYF. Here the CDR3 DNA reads TGTGCCAGCTCATCAAACAGGGGAGATACGCAGTATTTT.

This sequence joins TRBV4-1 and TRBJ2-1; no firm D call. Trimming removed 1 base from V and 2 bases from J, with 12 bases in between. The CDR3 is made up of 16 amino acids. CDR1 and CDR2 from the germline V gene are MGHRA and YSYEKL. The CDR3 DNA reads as TGCGCCAGCAGCCAAGTCTACAGAGTAACCTACAATGAGCAGTTCTTC. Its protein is CASSQVYRVTYNEQFF.

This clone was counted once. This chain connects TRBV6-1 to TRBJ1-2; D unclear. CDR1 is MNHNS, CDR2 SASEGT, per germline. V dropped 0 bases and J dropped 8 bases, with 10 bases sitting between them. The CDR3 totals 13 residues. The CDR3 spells CASSEATDRGYTF. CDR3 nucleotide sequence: TGTGCCAGCAGTGAAGCAACAGACCGAGGCTACACCTTC.

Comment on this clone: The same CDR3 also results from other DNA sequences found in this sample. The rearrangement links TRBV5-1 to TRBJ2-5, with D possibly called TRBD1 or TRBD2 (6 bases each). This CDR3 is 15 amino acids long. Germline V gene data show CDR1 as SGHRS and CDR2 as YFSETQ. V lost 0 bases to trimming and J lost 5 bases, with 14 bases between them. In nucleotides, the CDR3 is TGCGCCAGCAGCTTGGCCGGGGGCGGTGAGGAGACCCAGTACTTC. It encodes CASSLAGGGEETQYF.